Reported below is one TCR beta chain. Its binding antigen is unknown. Base qualities are not recorded, but no much larger clone differs from it by a single base. Library preparation was by the immunoSEQ multiplex PCR assay. TCRdb mirrors the immuneACCESS table, restricted to in-frame sequences. Some clones are absent from its copies; in checked studies, under half trace to an unresolved V gene, and the reason for the others is unknown. This sample lists some 760,000 clones; 80% to 90% were detected once. The top ten clonotypes cover roughly 0.01% of the sample. The data belong to a study of shared T cell receptors in the human thymus (dated by TCRdb to the early 2020s). Background for the entire study: The study examined how the human thymus generates shared, self-reactive T-cell receptor alpha chains.

CDR1 and CDR2 (SGHDN, FVKESK) derive from the germline V gene. The junction carries 24 bases between V and J, which are trimmed by 3 bases and 6 bases respectively. The CDR3 starts with the cysteine, ends with the phenylalanine, and has 18 residues. Only the CDR3 portion is preserved as DNA: 54 bases, with reading frame beginning at the first base. These same data were also listed under a study on human thymus T cells. As noted in the second study: In Finland, the donors were immunologically healthy infants who were having open corrective cardiac surgery for congenital heart defects. Thymus tissue was obtained as surgical resects removed during corrective cardiac surgery. Both the thymic and the peripheral blood repertoires appeared to show biased V and J gene segment usage. According to the related research, thymic TCR repertoires were highly overlapping among unrelated individuals. The study described the TCR alpha and beta repertoires in fewer than 10 infant thymus samples and a few matching peripheral blood samples. Donor ages ranged from about 6 to 250 days, and the cohort comprised about 6 male and a couple of female infants. After being mechanically released from the tissue, thymocytes were kept at -70 degrees C in pellets of about 8.5-34 million cells. A QIAsymphony instrument was used to extract genomic DNA from the frozen cell pellets. Using the immunoSEQ multiplex PCR assay, the TCRB and TCRAD loci were amplified from a standardized quantity of quality-controlled genomic DNA. Amplicons spanned the V(D)J region at a length sufficient to cover the CDR3 and identify V and J genes. The commercial immunoSEQ service was used to sequence amplicons on an Illumina platform. Primer bias and sequencing errors were corrected as previously described, and TCRAD and TCRB definitions were based on the IMGT database. immunoSEQ Analyzer 3.0 and VDJTools were used for repertoire analysis, which covered basic statistics, V/J segment usage, diversity estimates, rarefaction and pairwise overlap. Diversity was estimated using the Chao1, ChaoE, Efron-Thisted, Shannon and inverse Simpson indices, and was also estimated on datasets down-sampled to the size of the smallest sample. For repertoire overlap, CDR3 nucleotide sequence, V gene and J gene had to match strictly, and clustering was done by Jaccard-based multidimensional scaling. On average, thymus samples yielded some 810,000 unique TCRB clonotypes, whereas blood samples yielded some 92,000.

This receptor chain uses TRBV14 and TRBJ2-1, with an unclear D gene assignment. The receptor's source is a girl under three years old with a congenital heart defect. Donor details come from another sample of the same person, matched by shared clones. Material: thymocytes. The sequenced DNA: TGTGCCAGCAGCCAGTTGCCTTATGTGCTGGGCCCCTCCAATGAGCAGTTCTTC. It specifies CASSQLPYVLGPSNEQFF. Reference TRBV14 and TRBJ2-1 proteins supply the regions before and after the CDR3; the full variable domain is: EAGVTQFPSHSVIEKGQTVTLRCDPISGHDNLYWYRRVMGKEIKFLLHFVKESKQDESGMPNNRFLAERTGGTYSTLKVQPAELEDSGVYFCASSQLPYVLGPSNEQFFGPGTRLTVL.